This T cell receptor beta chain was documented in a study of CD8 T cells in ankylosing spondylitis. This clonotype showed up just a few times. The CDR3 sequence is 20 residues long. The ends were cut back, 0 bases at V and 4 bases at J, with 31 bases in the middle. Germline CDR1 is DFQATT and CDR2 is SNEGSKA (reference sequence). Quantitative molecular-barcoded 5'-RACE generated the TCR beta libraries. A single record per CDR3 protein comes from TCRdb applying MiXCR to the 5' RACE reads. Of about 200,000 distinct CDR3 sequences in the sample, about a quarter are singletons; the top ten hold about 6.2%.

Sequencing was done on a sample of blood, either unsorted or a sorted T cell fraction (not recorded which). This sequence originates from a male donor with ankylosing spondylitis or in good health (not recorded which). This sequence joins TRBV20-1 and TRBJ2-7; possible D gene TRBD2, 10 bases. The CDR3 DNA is TGCAGTGCTAGAGATCGAAAAACAGGGGGCGGGCTAGCGGGAGTTTACGAGCAGTACTTC. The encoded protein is CSARDRKTGGGLAGVYEQYF.